This paragraph covers one T cell receptor (beta chain) sequence. Its antigen is unknown. This CDR3 contains 14 residues. Germline V CDR1 and CDR2: SGDLS, YYNGEE. J lost 7 bases, V lost 7 bases, and 12 bases had no gene match. This sample stems from a study of regulatory T cells in long-lasting Graves disease. Background on the study: Graves' patients with a new diagnosis had received antithyroid drugs under 3 months.

HTBI primers from iRepertoire and Arm-PCR of CDR3 regions yielded the TCR beta libraries. Via MiXCR, TCRdb re-called the multiplex PCR reads, giving one row per CDR3 protein. The data show roughly 220,000 distinct CDR3 sequences, about 17% seen once. Described time point: newly diagnosed GD, antithyroid drugs for less than 3 months. TCR sequences were obtained from RNA taken from PBMCs. The study's findings and limits: TRBV28 was favored in persistent disease, as were TRBJ1-2 and TRBJ2-5. Persistent patients had more shared public clonotypes (2,741) than new patients (966).

This specimen was peripheral blood mononuclear cells (PBMCs), taken at new diagnosis, from a patient treated with antithyroid drugs. The chain recombines TRBV9 with TRBJ1-2, with 8 bases matching TRBD1. The source of this sequence is a female donor with Graves disease. CDR3 DNA sequence: TGTGCCAGCGTTAGGGGGGGACAGGATTCTGGCTACACCTTC. Translating gives CASVRGGQDSGYTF.